This T cell receptor (beta chain) was recovered during a study of T cell responses to AZD1222 COVID-19 vaccine. Study outcomes and limitations: Only 5 to 7 individuals given AZD1222 were seropositive at baseline. Spike-specific TCR breadth and depth rose after two AZD1222 doses. Possibly, clonal diversity was underestimated; donors were largely white British and included more females.

Generated by immunoSEQ multiplex PCR, the TCRdb table keeps only in-frame clones and is missing some. Here the sample spans about 110,000 clones, about 90% being singletons. CDR3 size: 13 residues. Germline V gene data show CDR1 as MNHEY and CDR2 as SVGAGI. V was shortened by 8 bases and J by 8 bases, with 13 bases between the two germline ends. Doses given second, at about 4 or about 12 weeks, were pooled. With regard to this clone: Its antigen remains unknown.

The receptor comes from an adult who received the AZD1222 COVID-19 vaccine. This chain uses TRBV6-5 with TRBJ1-6; tentative D call: TRBD1 (5 bases). The starting material was peripheral blood, obtained 28 days after the second AZD1222 dose. This CDR3 reads CASLERGDSPLHF. The CDR3 region has the DNA TGTGCCAGCTTAGAGCGGGGGGATTCACCCCTCCACTTT.